A single sample is the source of the 17 T cell receptor beta chains below, sequenced in a study of post-analysis software for immune sequencing data. Study conclusions and caveats: TRBV segments more frequent in patients than in controls numbered roughly five and included TRBV5-6, TRBV5-1 and TRBV20-1.

Researchers reported that TCR beta cDNA libraries carried unique molecular identifiers. TCRdb fed the PCR reads into MiXCR, producing one record per CDR3 protein. The sample lists hundreds of thousands of distinct CDR3 sequences; around 47% were seen once. Antigens of these TCRs are unknown. The sequenced sample consisted of blood. Receptor source: a girl aged 5 to 17 with multiple sclerosis.

The table lists this clonotype with a few counts. The V and J genes are TRBV10-3 and TRBJ2-1; D gene ambiguous. This CDR3 comprises 14 residues. V was clipped by 4 bases and J by 4 bases, with 11 bases between them. CDR1 and CDR2 (germline): ENHRY, SYGVKD. The CDR3 sequence: CAISVSDQYNEQFF. The CDR3 bases are TGTGCCATCAGTGTCTCGGACCAATACAATGAGCAGTTCTTC.

The gene calls are TRBV6-6 and TRBJ2-5, with TRBD1 matching over 7 bases. V trimming: 6 bases; J trimming: 3 bases; junction bases outside the gene matches: 7. This CDR3 comprises 14 residues. In germline, CDR1 is MNHNY, CDR2 SVGAGI (reference sequence). Written as DNA, the CDR3 is TGTGCCAGCAGGCAGGGGGTTCCAGAAGAGACCCAGTACTTC. Protein sequence: CASRQGVPEETQYF.

The genes are TRBV7-8 and TRBJ1-5; D is uncertain. The CDR3 spans 15 residues. Germline CDR1 is SGHVS and CDR2 is FQNEAQ. The V end lost 0 bases, the J end lost 5 bases, and 11 bases lay between the germline ends. The CDR3 nucleotides read TGTGCCAGCAGCTTAGCGTGGTCAGGAGATCAGCCCCAGCATTTT. It translates to CASSLAWSGDQPQHF.

This clonotype was counted between two and nine times. This chain links TRBV11-2 with TRBJ2-3; TRBD2 might be the D (6 bases). The length of the CDR3 is 16 residues. Germline-derived CDR1 and CDR2 are SGHAT and FQNNGV. Trimming took 2 bases from V and 2 from J, leaving 14 bases between them. In nucleotides, the CDR3 is TGTGCCAGCAGCTTACCCGGGACTTCCTCCACAGATACGCAGTATTTT. Amino acids: CASSLPGTSSTDTQYF. The variable domain in full, completed from reference TRBV11-2 and TRBJ2-3, reads EAGVAQSPRYKIIEKRQSVAFWCNPISGHATLYWYQQILGQGPKLLIQFQNNGVVDDSQLPKDRFSAERLKGVDSTLKIQPAKLEDSAVYLCASSLPGTSSTDTQYFGPGTRLTVL.

The rearrangement uses TRBV5-1 and TRBJ2-5; perhaps TRBD1 as D (5 bases). The J call may be mistaken, given a closer DNA end match to TRBJ2-7. CDR3 size: 14 residues. Germline V CDR1 and CDR2: SGHRS, YFSETQ. CDR3 nucleotides: TGCGCCAGCAGCTTGGCCGGGCAGGGAACCGAGCAGTACTTC. Its translation is CASSLAGQGTEQYF.

This chain connects TRBV12-3 or TRBV12-4 to TRBJ2-3; tentatively, D is TRBD1 or TRBD2 (5 bases each). The CDR3 consists of 13 residues. The germline V and J ends were trimmed by 5 bases and 2 bases, with 8 bases remaining between them. Here the CDR3 reads CASSRGVTDTQYF. For the CDR3, the DNA is TGTGCCAGCAGTAGAGGGGTCACAGATACGCAGTATTTT.

The chain links TRBV20-1 to TRBJ2-1, with 7 bases lining up with TRBD2. CDR3 length: 16 amino acids. Germline V gene data show CDR1 as DFQATT and CDR2 as SNEGSKA (reference sequence). After removal of 4 bases from V and 0 bases from J, the junction contained 9 bases not matched to a gene. CDR3 loop: CSAKGSGSDSYNEQFF. The DNA of the CDR3 is TGCAGTGCTAAGGGTAGCGGGTCCGACTCCTACAATGAGCAGTTCTTC.

This rearrangement joins TRBV5-1 to TRBJ2-3; D is undetermined. The CDR3 is 14 amino acids. The V gene lost 4 bases and the J gene lost 3 bases, with 12 bases spanning the gap. The germline CDR1 and CDR2 sequences are SGHRS and YFSETQ. CDR3 bases: TGCGCCAGCAGCATGAGACCATGGACAGATACGCAGTATTTT. Translation: CASSMRPWTDTQYF. Based on the CDR3 plus reference TRBV5-1 and TRBJ2-3, the full variable domain is KAGVTQTPRYLIKTRGQQVTLSCSPISGHRSVSWYQQTPGQGLQFLFEYFSETQRNKGNFPGRFSGRQFSNSRSEMNVSTLELGDSALYLCASSMRPWTDTQYFGPGTRLTVL.

This clonotype showed up just a few times. V gene TRBV11-2 combines with J gene TRBJ2-7; the match to TRBD2 covers 8 bases. The CDR3 has 13 amino acids. With 3 bases clipped from V and 4 bases from J, the junction kept 2 bases outside the gene matches. Germline-derived CDR1 and CDR2 are SGHAT and FQNNGV. CDR3 bases: TGTGCCAGCAGCTTCGCTAGCGGGTACGAGCAGTACTTC. Amino acids: CASSFASGYEQYF.

The J gene is TRBJ1-5, the V gene TRBV20-1, with TRBD1 matching over 9 bases. CDR1 DFQATT and CDR2 SNEGSKA come from the germline V gene (reference sequence). There are 14 residues in the CDR3. J gave up 6 bases and V 6 bases, and 9 bases lay outside the gene matches. The CDR3 reads CSALRDRDGQPQHF. The CDR3 DNA reads TGCAGTGCCCTCCGGGACAGGGACGGTCAGCCCCAGCATTTT.

CDR3 bases: TGTGCCAGCAGTTGGGGGACAGGGGCCTACGAGCAGTACTTC. Its protein is CASSWGTGAYEQYF. The V call is TRBV12-3 or TRBV12-4, the J call TRBJ2-7, with TRBD1 identical over 10 bases. The length of the CDR3 is 14 residues. J lost 2 bases, V lost 4 bases, and 2 bases had no gene match.

The V call is TRBV20-1, the J call TRBJ2-6; 9 bases match TRBD1. CDR1 and CDR2 (germline): DFQATT, SNEGSKA (reference sequence). The CDR3 is 19 residues long. Trimming cost V 3 bases and J 0 bases; bases outside gene matches: 12. The CDR3: CSASHRPGQGSSGANVLTF. DNA of the CDR3: TGCAGTGCTAGTCACCGTCCGGGACAGGGCAGCTCTGGGGCCAACGTCCTGACTTTC.

The V gene is TRBV4-1, the J gene TRBJ2-5, with TRBD2 matching 10 bases. Looked up from germline, CDR1 is MGHRA and CDR2 is YSYEKL. With V trimmed by 2 bases and J by 5 bases, 11 bases remained unmatched. CDR3 length equals 17 residues. The CDR3 DNA reads TGCGCCAGCAGCCAACGGACTAGCGGCCTTCTCCGGGAGACCCAGTACTTC. Protein: CASSQRTSGLLRETQYF.

The rearrangement uses TRBV12-3 or TRBV12-4 and TRBJ2-7; TRBD1 matches 9 bases. The DNA matches TRBJ2-5 better at its end, which makes the J call doubtful. The CDR3 is 16 residues long. The CDR3 DNA reads as TGTGCCAGCAGTGCCCCGGACAGGGGCCCACGGGAGACCCAGTACTTC. Encoded protein: CASSAPDRGPRETQYF.

This clonotype was picked up a small number of times. The gene calls are TRBV20-1 and TRBJ2-5; D is perhaps TRBD2 (5 bases). V dropped 0 bases and J dropped 4 bases, with 15 bases sitting between them. The CDR3 totals 15 residues. Germline V gene sequence: CDR1 DFQATT, CDR2 SNEGSKA (reference sequence). CDR3: CSAREGLLAGETQYF. The CDR3 region has the DNA TGCAGTGCTAGAGAGGGCCTCTTGGCGGGAGAGACCCAGTACTTC.

The chain couples TRBV4-2 to TRBJ2-5, with D maybe TRBD1 (6 bases). The J call could be wrong; TRBJ2-7 is a better fit for the DNA end. Germline V gene data show CDR1 as LGHNA and CDR2 as YNFKEQ. This CDR3 is built from 16 residues. The CDR3 here is CASSHGRRGDNDEQYF. CDR3 bases: TGTGCCAGCAGCCATGGTCGCAGGGGAGATAACGACGAGCAGTACTTC.

The CDR3 nucleotides read TGCAGCGTTGATCTGGGACAGGGCTACGAGCAGTACTTC. Amino acid sequence: CSVDLGQGYEQYF. The chain has TRBV29-1 and TRBJ2-7, with 9 bases that match TRBD1. CDR3 length: 13 residues. Germline V CDR1 and CDR2: SQVTM, ANQGSEA. Trimming at V came to 3 bases and at J to 3 bases, leaving 3 bases not matched to a gene.